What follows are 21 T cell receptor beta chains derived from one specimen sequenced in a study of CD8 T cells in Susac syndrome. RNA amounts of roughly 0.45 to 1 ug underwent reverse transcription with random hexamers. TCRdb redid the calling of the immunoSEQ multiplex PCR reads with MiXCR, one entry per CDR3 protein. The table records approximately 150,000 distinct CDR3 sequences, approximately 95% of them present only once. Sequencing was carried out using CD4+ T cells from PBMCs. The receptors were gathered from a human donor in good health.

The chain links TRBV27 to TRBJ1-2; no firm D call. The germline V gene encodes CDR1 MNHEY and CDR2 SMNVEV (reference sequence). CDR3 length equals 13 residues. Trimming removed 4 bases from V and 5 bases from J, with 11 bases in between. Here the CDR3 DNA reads TGTGCCAGCAGTTCCCGATCGGGATATGGCTACACCTTC. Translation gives CASSSRSGYGYTF.

CDR3 sequence: CSASIRGSWGRQGVPRHEQYF. As DNA, the CDR3 is TGCAGTGCTAGTATAAGGGGTTCTTGGGGGAGACAGGGGGTACCTCGGCACGAGCAGTACTTC. The rearrangement joins TRBV20-1 to TRBJ2-7, with 9 bases that match TRBD1. The CDR3 covers 21 residues. V trimming: 3 bases; J trimming: 5 bases; junction bases outside the gene matches: 29. Germline CDR1 and CDR2: DFQATT and SNEGSKA (reference sequence).

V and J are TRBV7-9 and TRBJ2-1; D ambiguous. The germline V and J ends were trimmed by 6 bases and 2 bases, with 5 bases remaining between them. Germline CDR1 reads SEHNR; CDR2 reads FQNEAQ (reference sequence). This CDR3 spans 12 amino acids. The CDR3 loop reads CASRGTYNEQFF. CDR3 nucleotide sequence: TGTGCCAGCAGGGGGACCTACAATGAGCAGTTCTTC.

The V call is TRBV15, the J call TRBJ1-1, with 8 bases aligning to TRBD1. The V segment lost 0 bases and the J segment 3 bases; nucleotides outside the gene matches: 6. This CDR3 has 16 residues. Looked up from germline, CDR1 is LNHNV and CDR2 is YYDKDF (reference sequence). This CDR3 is CATSRDRWTGYTEAFF. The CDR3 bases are TGTGCCACCAGCAGAGATCGTTGGACAGGGTACACTGAAGCTTTCTTT.

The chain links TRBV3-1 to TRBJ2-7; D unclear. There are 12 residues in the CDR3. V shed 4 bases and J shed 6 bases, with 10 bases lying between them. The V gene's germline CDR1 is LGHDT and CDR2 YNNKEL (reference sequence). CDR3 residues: CASSPGFGEQYF. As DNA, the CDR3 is TGTGCCAGCAGCCCAGGTTTCGGCGAGCAGTACTTC.

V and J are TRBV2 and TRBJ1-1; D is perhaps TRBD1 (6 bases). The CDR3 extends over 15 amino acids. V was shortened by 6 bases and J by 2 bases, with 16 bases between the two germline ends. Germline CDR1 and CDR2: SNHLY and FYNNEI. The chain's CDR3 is CASRDLWGRNTEAFF. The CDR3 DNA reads TGTGCCAGCAGAGACTTATGGGGGCGAAACACTGAAGCTTTCTTT.

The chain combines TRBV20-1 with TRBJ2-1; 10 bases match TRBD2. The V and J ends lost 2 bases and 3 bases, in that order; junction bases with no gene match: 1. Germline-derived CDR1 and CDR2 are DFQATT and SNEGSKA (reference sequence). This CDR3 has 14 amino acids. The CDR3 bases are TGCAGTGCTAGACCTAGCGGGAGCTACAATGAGCAGTTCTTC. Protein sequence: CSARPSGSYNEQFF.

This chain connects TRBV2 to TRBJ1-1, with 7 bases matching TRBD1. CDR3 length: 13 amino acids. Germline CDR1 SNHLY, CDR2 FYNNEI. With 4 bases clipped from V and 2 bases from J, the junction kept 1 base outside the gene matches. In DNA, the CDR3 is TGTGCCAGCAGTGGGGACAGTAACACTGAAGCTTTCTTT. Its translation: CASSGDSNTEAFF.

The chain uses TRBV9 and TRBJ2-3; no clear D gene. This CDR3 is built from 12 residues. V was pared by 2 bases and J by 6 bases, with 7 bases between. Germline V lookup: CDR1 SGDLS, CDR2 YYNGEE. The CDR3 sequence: CASSVMEDTQYF. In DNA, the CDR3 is TGTGCCAGCAGCGTTATGGAGGATACGCAGTATTTT.

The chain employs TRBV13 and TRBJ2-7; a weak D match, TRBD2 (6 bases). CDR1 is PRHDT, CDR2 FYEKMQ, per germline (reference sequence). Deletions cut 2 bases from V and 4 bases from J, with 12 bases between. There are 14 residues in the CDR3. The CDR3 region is CASSLLTSQYEQYF. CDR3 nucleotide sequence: TGTGCCAGCAGCTTATTAACTAGCCAATACGAGCAGTACTTC.

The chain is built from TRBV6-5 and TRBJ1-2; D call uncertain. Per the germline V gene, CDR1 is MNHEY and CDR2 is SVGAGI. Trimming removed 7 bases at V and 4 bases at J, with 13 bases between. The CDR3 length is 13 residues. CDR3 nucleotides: TGTGCCAGCACCCGGGTCCCTATCTATGGCTACACCTTC. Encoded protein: CASTRVPIYGYTF.

DNA for the CDR3: TGCGCCAGCAGCGGCGGGGCTTCTAATGAAAAACTGTTTTTT. It codes for CASSGGASNEKLFF. V gene TRBV5-1 combines with J gene TRBJ1-4, with D tentatively TRBD1 (5 bases). The ends were cut back, 4 bases at V and 3 bases at J, with 10 bases in the middle. The CDR3 runs to 14 residues. Per the germline V gene, CDR1 is SGHRS and CDR2 is YFSETQ.

CDR3 protein: CASSRDRFSPLHF. The DNA for the CDR3 is TGTGCCAGCTCCCGGGACCGGTTTTCACCCCTCCACTTT. The genes are TRBV27 and TRBJ1-6; D possibly corresponds to TRBD1 (5 bases). Germline V gives CDR1 MNHEY, CDR2 SMNVEV (reference sequence). The CDR3 loop spans 13 amino acids. With 8 bases removed from V and 9 bases from J, the gap between germline ends came to 14 bases.

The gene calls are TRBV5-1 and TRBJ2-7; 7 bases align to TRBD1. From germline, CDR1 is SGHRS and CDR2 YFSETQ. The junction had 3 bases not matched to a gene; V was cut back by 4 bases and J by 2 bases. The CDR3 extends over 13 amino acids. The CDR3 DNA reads TGCGCCAGCAGCGGCGGACAGGCCTACGAGCAGTACTTC. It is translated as CASSGGQAYEQYF.

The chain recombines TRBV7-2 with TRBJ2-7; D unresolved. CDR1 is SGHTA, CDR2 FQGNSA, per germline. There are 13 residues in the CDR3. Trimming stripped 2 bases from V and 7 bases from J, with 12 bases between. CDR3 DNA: TGTGCCAGCAGCTTAAAACTAATAGGGGAGCAGTACTTC. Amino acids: CASSLKLIGEQYF.

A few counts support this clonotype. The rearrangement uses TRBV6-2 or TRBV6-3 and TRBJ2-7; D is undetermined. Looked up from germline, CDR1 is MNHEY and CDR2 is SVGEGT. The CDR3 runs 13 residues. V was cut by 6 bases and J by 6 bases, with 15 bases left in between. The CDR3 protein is CASSPPIKAEQYF. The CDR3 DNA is TGTGCCAGCAGCCCCCCGATCAAGGCCGAGCAGTACTTC.

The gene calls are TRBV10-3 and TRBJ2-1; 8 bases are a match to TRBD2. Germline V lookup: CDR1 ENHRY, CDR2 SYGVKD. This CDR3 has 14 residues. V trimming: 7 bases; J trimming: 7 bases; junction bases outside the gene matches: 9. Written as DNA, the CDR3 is TGTGCCATCAAGGGCCGGGAGGGGCTGAATGAGCAGTTCTTC. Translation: CAIKGREGLNEQFF.

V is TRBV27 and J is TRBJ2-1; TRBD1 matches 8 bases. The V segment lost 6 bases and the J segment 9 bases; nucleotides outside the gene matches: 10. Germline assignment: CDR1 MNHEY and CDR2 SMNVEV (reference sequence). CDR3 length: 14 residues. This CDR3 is CASRWGQVITEQFF. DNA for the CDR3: TGTGCCAGCAGGTGGGGACAGGTAATAACTGAGCAGTTCTTC.

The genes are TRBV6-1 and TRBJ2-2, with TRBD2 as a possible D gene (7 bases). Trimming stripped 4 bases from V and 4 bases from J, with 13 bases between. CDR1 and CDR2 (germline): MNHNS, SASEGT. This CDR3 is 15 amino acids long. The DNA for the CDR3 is TGTGCCAGCAGTGCCAAGGGGGGGGGCACCGGGGAGCTGTTTTTT. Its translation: CASSAKGGGTGELFF.

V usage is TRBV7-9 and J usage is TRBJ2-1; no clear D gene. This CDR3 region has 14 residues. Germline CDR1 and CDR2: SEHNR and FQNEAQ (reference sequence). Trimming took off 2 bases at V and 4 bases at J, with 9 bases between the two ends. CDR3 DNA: TGTGCCAGCAGCTTACAATCCGGATACAATGAGCAGTTCTTC. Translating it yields CASSLQSGYNEQFF.

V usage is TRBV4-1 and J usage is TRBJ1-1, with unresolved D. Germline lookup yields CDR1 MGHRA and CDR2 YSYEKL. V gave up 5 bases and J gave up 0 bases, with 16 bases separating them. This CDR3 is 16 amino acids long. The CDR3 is CASSIRSTSMNTEAFF. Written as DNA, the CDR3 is TGCGCCAGCAGCATACGTTCAACCTCCATGAACACTGAAGCTTTCTTT.